Below, 22 T cell receptor beta chains from the same sample are listed, as sequenced in a study of blood T cell repertoires in COVID-19. Data came from immunoSEQ multiplex PCR; TCRdb stores just in-frame clones and leaves some out. This table holds about 59,000 clones, 75% to 85% found once. Input material: peripheral blood. The receptors here all came from a man aged 60 to 69 with acute or convalescent COVID-19.

This clone was seen repeatedly, ten times or more. This chain's CDR3 is CARSGIRDKGEKLFF. The CDR3 DNA reads as TGTGCCAGAAGCGGAATTCGGGACAAGGGTGAAAAACTGTTTTTT. The J gene is TRBJ1-4, the V gene TRBV5-3; TRBD1 is a possible D gene (6 bases). TRBV5-3 is identified as an open reading frame with a role that is uncertain. The CDR3 has 15 residues. Trimming took 4 bases from V and 7 from J, leaving 17 bases between them.

This chain uses TRBV6-5 with TRBJ1-6, with 11 bases aligning to TRBD1. CDR3 length equals 15 residues. Trimming removed 4 bases from V and 9 bases from J; junction bases left unmatched: 5. CDR1 and CDR2 from the germline V gene are MNHEY and SVGAGI. The CDR3 here is CASSSPGQGVSPLHF. DNA of the CDR3: TGTGCCAGCAGTTCCCCGGGACAGGGGGTTTCACCCCTCCACTTT.

The table lists this clone with a few counts. The chain couples TRBV4-2 to TRBJ1-2, with 10 bases matching TRBD1. The CDR3 sequence is 16 residues long. Trimming cost V 2 bases and J 6 bases; bases outside gene matches: 9. Germline CDR1 is LGHNA and CDR2 is YNFKEQ. The CDR3 reads CASSQRPGQGINGYTF. Written as DNA, the CDR3 is TGTGCCAGCAGCCAAAGACCGGGACAGGGGATAAATGGCTACACCTTC.

The CDR3 is CASSFRQGNTEAFF. Written as DNA, the CDR3 is TGTGCCAGCAGCTTCCGACAGGGAAACACTGAAGCTTTCTTT. This chain connects TRBV7-8 to TRBJ1-1; TRBD1 matches at 7 bases. The CDR3 sequence is 14 residues long. Germline lookup yields CDR1 SGHVS and CDR2 FQNEAQ. The ends lost 3 bases at V and 2 bases at J; junction bases unmatched: 3.

This sequence joins TRBV5-4 and TRBJ2-5, with D perhaps TRBD2 (6 bases). V shed 4 bases and J shed 4 bases, with 11 bases lying between them. The CDR3 is made up of 13 amino acids. Germline V CDR1 and CDR2: SGHNT, YYREEE (reference sequence). The CDR3 sequence is CASSRDFGETQYF. In DNA, the CDR3 is TGTGCCAGCAGCCGGGACTTTGGAGAGACCCAGTACTTC.

The gene calls are TRBV7-2 and TRBJ2-5, with 15 bases fitting TRBD2. Germline values: CDR1 SGHTA, CDR2 FQGNSA. CDR3 size: 19 residues. Trimming took 1 base from V and 1 from J; bases not matched to a gene: 7. CDR3 protein: CASSLVWTSGGGTQETQYF. CDR3 DNA: TGTGCCAGCAGCTTAGTCTGGACTAGCGGGGGGGGTACCCAAGAGACCCAGTACTTC. Filled out from reference TRBV7-2 and TRBJ2-5, the complete variable domain reads GAGVSQSPSNKVTEKGKDVELRCDPISGHTALYWYRQSLGQGLEFLIYFQGNSAPDKSGLPSDRFSAERTGGSVSTLTIQRTQQEDSAVYLCASSLVWTSGGGTQETQYFGPGTRLLVL.

The gene calls are TRBV2 and TRBJ1-5, with TRBD1 matching 10 bases. The germline V gene has CDR1 SNHLY and CDR2 FYNNEI. The CDR3 has 15 residues. V lost 5 bases, J lost 6 bases, and 7 bases stayed unmatched. DNA for the CDR3: TGTGCCAGCAGTCCAAGACAGGGGGCGCGTCAGCCCCAGCATTTT. As protein: CASSPRQGARQPQHF.

This clone was detected only once. The chain employs TRBV5-4 and TRBJ2-7; 15 positions match TRBD2. The germline V gene has CDR1 SGHNT and CDR2 YYREEE (reference sequence). The CDR3 consists of 16 residues. The junction had 6 bases not matched to a gene; V was cut back by 3 bases and J by 5 bases. The DNA of the CDR3 is TGTGCCAGCAGCTCGGGACTAGCGGGGGGCCGAAACGAGCAGTACTTC. Residues: CASSSGLAGGRNEQYF.

The V call is TRBV5-1, the J call TRBJ1-1, with D unresolved. Trimming took off 3 bases at V and 2 bases at J, with 11 bases between the two ends. The CDR3 sequence is 14 residues long. Germline V gives CDR1 SGHRS, CDR2 YFSETQ. CDR3 DNA: TGCGCCAGCAGCTCCGGGGTCCCTAACACTGAAGCTTTCTTT. Encoded protein: CASSSGVPNTEAFF.

The chain joins TRBV7-8 to TRBJ1-1, with TRBD1 identical over 7 bases. V was pared by 5 bases and J by 7 bases, with 16 bases of the junction left unmatched. Germline lookup yields CDR1 SGHVS and CDR2 FQNEAQ. The length of the CDR3 is 16 residues. CDR3 coding DNA: TGTGCCAGCAGCCGATTCTATTCGGGACAGACTTTTGAAGCTTTCTTT. Residues: CASSRFYSGQTFEAFF.

This chain uses TRBV20-1 with TRBJ2-7; a possible D gene is TRBD1 (6 bases). Germline CDR1 DFQATT, CDR2 SNEGSKA (reference sequence). CDR3 length: 11 amino acids. Trimming cost V 5 bases and J 4 bases, with 9 bases left between them. The CDR3 loop reads CSARQGYEQYF. The CDR3 bases are TGCAGTGCTCGTCAGGGGTACGAGCAGTACTTC.

The rearrangement uses TRBV6-5 and TRBJ2-1; D gene unclear. Germline V gene sequence: CDR1 MNHEY, CDR2 SVGAGI. Between the trimmed V and J ends, which lost 8 bases and 4 bases, there was a span of 12 bases. CDR3 size: 13 residues. The CDR3, as DNA: TGTGCCAGCCTTACGAGCGAATACAATGAGCAGTTCTTC. It is translated as CASLTSEYNEQFF.

V gene TRBV5-1 combines with J gene TRBJ2-2, with a weak D call TRBD1 (5 bases). The length of the CDR3 is 14 residues. The V end was cut by 1 base, the J end by 6 bases, with 10 bases between. Germline values: CDR1 SGHRS, CDR2 YFSETQ. DNA of the CDR3: TGCGCCAGCAGCTTGAGGGGATCGTCCGGGGAGCTGTTTTTT. This gives the protein CASSLRGSSGELFF.

The rearrangement uses TRBV28 and TRBJ2-7, with 14 bases that match TRBD2. Germline lookup yields CDR1 MDHEN and CDR2 SYDVKM. CDR3 size: 15 residues. V trimming: 4 bases; J trimming: 6 bases; junction bases outside the gene matches: 5. CDR3 DNA: TGTGCCAGCAGTTCCGGGACTAGCGGGGGAGTCGAGCAGTACTTC. This translates into CASSSGTSGGVEQYF.

The chain recombines TRBV19 with TRBJ1-2, with D unresolved. This CDR3 has 11 amino acids. Looked up from germline, CDR1 is LNHDA and CDR2 is SQIVND (reference sequence). Trimming removed 5 bases at V and 5 bases at J, with 6 bases between. Written as DNA, the CDR3 is TGTGCCAGTAGTGCGAATTATGGCTACACCTTC. Its protein is CASSANYGYTF.

The genes are TRBV6-2 or TRBV6-3 and TRBJ2-3; 13 bases are shared with TRBD2. The germline CDR1 and CDR2 sequences are MNHEY and SVGEGT. The V and J ends lost 5 bases and 6 bases, in that order; junction bases with no gene match: 5. The length of the CDR3 is 15 residues. This chain's CDR3 is CASSQLAGGLDTQYF. The CDR3 region has the DNA TGTGCCAGCAGTCAACTAGCGGGGGGGCTGGATACGCAGTATTTT.

The chain joins TRBV2 to TRBJ1-3; possibly TRBD1 for D (5 bases). The V gene's germline CDR1 is SNHLY and CDR2 FYNNEI. The CDR3 loop spans 15 amino acids. V was clipped by 3 bases and J by 0 bases, with 9 bases between them. CDR3 bases: TGTGCCAGCAGTGAGCGGGACGGCTCTGGAAACACCATATATTTT. Encoded protein: CASSERDGSGNTIYF.

The chain combines TRBV5-1 with TRBJ2-1; D ambiguous. The germline V and J ends were trimmed by 4 bases and 12 bases, with 14 bases remaining between them. Germline CDR1 SGHRS, CDR2 YFSETQ. CDR3 length equals 12 residues. The DNA for the CDR3 is TGCGCCAGCAGCCAGGAAGTCGGCGCGCAGTTCTTC. This encodes CASSQEVGAQFF.

The genes are TRBV5-1 and TRBJ2-3; 8 bases fit TRBD2. The CDR3 is 15 amino acids. Germline values: CDR1 SGHRS, CDR2 YFSETQ. After removal of 0 bases from V and 5 bases from J, the junction contained 5 bases not matched to a gene. This chain's CDR3 is CASSLVAGGRDTQYF. The CDR3 nucleotides read TGCGCCAGCAGCTTGGTGGCGGGGGGTCGAGATACGCAGTATTTT.

The chain's CDR3 is CASSLGAGGTPGELFF. CDR3 sequence (DNA): TGTGCCAGCAGCTTGGGGGCAGGGGGCACACCCGGGGAGCTGTTTTTT. The chain recombines TRBV5-5 with TRBJ2-2; 8 nucleotides line up with TRBD1. Trimming at V came to 0 bases and at J to 6 bases, leaving 7 bases not matched to a gene. This CDR3 is built from 16 residues. Germline CDR1 reads SGHKS; CDR2 reads YYEKEE (reference sequence). The full variable domain, completed using reference TRBV5-5 and TRBJ2-2, is DAGVTQSPTHLIKTRGQQVTLRCSPISGHKSVSWYQQVLGQGPQFIFQYYEKEERGRGNFPDRFSARQFPNYSSELNVNALLLGDSALYLCASSLGAGGTPGELFFGEGSRLTVL.

The CDR3 loop is CARTGTDSPLHF. The DNA of the CDR3 is TGTGCCAGGACCGGGACAGATTCACCCCTCCACTTT. V gene TRBV28 combines with J gene TRBJ1-6, with 7 bases fitting TRBD1. Looked up from germline, CDR1 is MDHEN and CDR2 is SYDVKM. CDR3 size: 12 residues. Germline trimming cut 9 bases from V and 8 bases from J; bases unmatched to any gene: 4.

The chain carries TRBV7-3 and TRBJ2-3, with D possibly being TRBD2 (6 bases). This CDR3 contains 15 residues. V was trimmed by 5 bases and J by 5 bases, leaving 17 bases between them. The V gene's germline CDR1 is SGHTA and CDR2 FQGTGA. The CDR3, as DNA: TGTGCCAGCAGCCCCATAGGCGGGGCGGGAGATACGCAGTATTTT. Amino acids: CASSPIGGAGDTQYF.